Following are 2 T cell receptor beta chains from one sample sequenced in a study of T-cell reconstitution after alpha-beta-depleted transplantation in children listed by TCRdb under 2016. Per the publication, the treatment or condition label means: allogeneic hematopoietic cell transplantation with graft depleted of TCRalphabeta T cells and CD19 B cells. The library was obtained by PCR. Sequencing instrument: Illumina HiSeq 2500. TCR libraries were prepared with molecular barcoding, using unique molecular identifiers to normalize TCRbeta repertoire quantification. TCRdb reprocessed the public reads (quality trimming at Q25 with fastp, clone calling with MiXCR) and kept in-frame beta chains. Each entry merges the rows of one CDR3 protein and shows their most common DNA and genes. This sample holds around 700,000 distinct CDR3 sequences; around 14% were observed only once. Around 0.79% of the sample is taken by the ten largest.

The material was PBMCs, obtained before TCRalphabeta/CD19-depleted stem cell transplant. The receptors here all came from a girl aged 2 to 9 with congenital amegakaryocytic thrombocytopenia, due to receive a stem cell transplant.

Many counts were recorded for this clonotype. This chain links TRBV5-1 with TRBJ2-7; 9 bases line up with TRBD1. Trimming cost V 4 bases and J 3 bases; bases outside gene matches: 8. CDR3 length equals 15 residues. The germline V gene encodes CDR1 SGHRS and CDR2 YFSETQ. The CDR3 sequence is CASSASGTGYYEQYF. DNA of the CDR3: TGCGCCAGCAGCGCATCCGGGACAGGGTACTACGAGCAGTACTTC.

This clonotype was seen at least ten times. The chain is built from TRBV28 and TRBJ2-7; D may be TRBD1 (5 bases). Germline V gene sequence: CDR1 MDHEN, CDR2 SYDVKM. This CDR3 has 13 residues. Between the trimmed V and J ends, which lost 4 bases and 4 bases, there was a span of 11 bases. The CDR3 loop reads CASSSQGFYEQYF. The DNA for the CDR3 is TGTGCCAGCAGTTCCCAGGGTTTTTACGAGCAGTACTTC.